This T cell receptor (beta chain) was retrieved from a study of lymphopenia after photon versus proton radiotherapy. General study points: After lymphocyte nadir, photon-treated repertoires showed oligoclonal expansion, especially CD8+ Temra.

TCRdb's table, derived via immunoSEQ multiplex PCR, lists solely in-frame clones and lacks some. The sample contains fewer than 70,000 clones, around 87% of which appear only once. V lost 1 base to trimming and J lost 4 bases; unmatched junction nucleotides: 3. The CDR3 contains 14 residues. The germline gives CDR1 LGHNA, CDR2 YSLEER. Regarding this clone: Antigen unknown.

The chain recombines TRBV4-3 with TRBJ1-2; 7 bases line up with TRBD1. Specimen: peripheral blood, collected from a patient treated with proton-based radiotherapy. The clonotype comes from a man older than 75 with esophageal cancer. The CDR3 nucleotides are TGCGCCAGCAGCCAAGCCTGGGACAGCTATGGCTACACCTTC. Translating it yields CASSQAWDSYGYTF.